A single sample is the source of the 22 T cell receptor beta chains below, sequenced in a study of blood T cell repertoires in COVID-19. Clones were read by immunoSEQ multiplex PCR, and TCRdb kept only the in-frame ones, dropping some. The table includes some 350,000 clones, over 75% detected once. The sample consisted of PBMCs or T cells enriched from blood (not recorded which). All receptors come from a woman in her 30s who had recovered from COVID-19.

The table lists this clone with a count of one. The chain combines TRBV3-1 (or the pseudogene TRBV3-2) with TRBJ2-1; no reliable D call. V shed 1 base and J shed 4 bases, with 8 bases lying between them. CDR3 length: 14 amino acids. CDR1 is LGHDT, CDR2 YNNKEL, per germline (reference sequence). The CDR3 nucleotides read TGTGCCAGCAGCCAAGTAACTCGGTACAATGAGCAGTTCTTC. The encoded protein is CASSQVTRYNEQFF.

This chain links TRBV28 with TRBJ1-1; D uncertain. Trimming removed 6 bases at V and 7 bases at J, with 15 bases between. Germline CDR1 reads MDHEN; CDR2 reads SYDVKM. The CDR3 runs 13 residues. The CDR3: CASRITVGGEAFF. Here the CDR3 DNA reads TGTGCCAGCAGAATCACAGTGGGTGGTGAAGCTTTCTTT.

CDR3 protein: CSVVQVTGELFF. CDR3 bases: TGCAGCGTTGTCCAGGTCACCGGGGAGCTGTTTTTT. V gene TRBV29-1 combines with J gene TRBJ2-2; D gene uncertain. Trimming removed 4 bases from V and 4 bases from J, with 7 bases in between. Germline V CDR1 and CDR2: SQVTM, ANQGSEA. The CDR3 spans 12 residues.

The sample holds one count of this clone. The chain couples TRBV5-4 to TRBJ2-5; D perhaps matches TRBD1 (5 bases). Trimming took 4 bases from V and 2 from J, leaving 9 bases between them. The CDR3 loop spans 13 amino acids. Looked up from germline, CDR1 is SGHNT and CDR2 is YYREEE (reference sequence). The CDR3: CASSGDRQETQYF. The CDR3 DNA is TGTGCCAGCAGCGGTGACAGACAAGAGACCCAGTACTTC. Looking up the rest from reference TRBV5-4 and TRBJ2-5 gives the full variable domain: ETGVTQSPTHLIKTRGQQVTLRCSSQSGHNTVSWYQQALGQGPQFIFQYYREEENGRGNFPPRFSGLQFPNYSSELNVNALELDDSALYLCASSGDRQETQYFGPGTRLLVL.

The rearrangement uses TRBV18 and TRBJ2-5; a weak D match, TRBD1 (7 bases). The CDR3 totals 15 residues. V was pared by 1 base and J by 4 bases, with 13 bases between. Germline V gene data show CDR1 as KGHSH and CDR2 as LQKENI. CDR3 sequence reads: CASSPRGQGGETQYF. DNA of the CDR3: TGTGCCAGCTCACCACGGGGCCAGGGGGGAGAGACCCAGTACTTC.

Here the CDR3 DNA reads TGTGCCAGCAGCCTAACCCCGCACAGGAATAACTATGGCTACACCTTC. It encodes CASSLTPHRNNYGYTF. The chain carries TRBV5-6 and TRBJ1-2; D possibly corresponds to TRBD1 (5 bases). The germline gives CDR1 SGHDT, CDR2 YYEEEE. Trimming stripped 4 bases from V and 1 base from J, with 17 bases between. The CDR3 is 16 residues long.

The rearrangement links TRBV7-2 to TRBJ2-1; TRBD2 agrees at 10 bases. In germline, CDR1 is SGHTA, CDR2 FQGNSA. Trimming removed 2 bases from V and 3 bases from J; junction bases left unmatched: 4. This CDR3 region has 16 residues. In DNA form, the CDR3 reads TGTGCCAGCAGCTTAAAAGCGGGGGGGAACTACAATGAGCAGTTCTTC. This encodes CASSLKAGGNYNEQFF.

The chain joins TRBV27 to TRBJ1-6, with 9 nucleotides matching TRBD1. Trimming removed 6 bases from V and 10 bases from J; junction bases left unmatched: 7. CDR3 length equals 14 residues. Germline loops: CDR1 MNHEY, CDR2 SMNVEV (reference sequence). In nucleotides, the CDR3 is TGTGCCAGCAGAACCGGGACAGGGCGGTCACCCCTCCACTTT. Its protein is CASRTGTGRSPLHF.

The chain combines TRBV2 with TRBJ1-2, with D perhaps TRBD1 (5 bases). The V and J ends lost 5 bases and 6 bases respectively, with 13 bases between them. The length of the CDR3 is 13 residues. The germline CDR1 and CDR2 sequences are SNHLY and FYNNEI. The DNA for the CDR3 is TGTGCCAGCAGTAGGTCCGGGGGGGATGGCTACACCTTC. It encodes CASSRSGGDGYTF.

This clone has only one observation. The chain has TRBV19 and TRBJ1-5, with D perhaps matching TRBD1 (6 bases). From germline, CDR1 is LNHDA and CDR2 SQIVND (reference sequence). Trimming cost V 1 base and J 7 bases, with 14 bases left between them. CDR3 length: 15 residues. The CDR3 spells CASSIGGGRGQPQHF. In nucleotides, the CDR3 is TGTGCCAGTAGTATAGGCGGGGGGCGCGGGCAGCCCCAGCATTTT.

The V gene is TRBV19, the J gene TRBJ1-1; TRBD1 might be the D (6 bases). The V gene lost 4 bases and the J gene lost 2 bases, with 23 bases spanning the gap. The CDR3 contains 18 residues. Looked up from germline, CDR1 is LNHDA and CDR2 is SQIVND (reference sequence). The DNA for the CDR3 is TGTGCCAGTAGTACACCCTATTCCGACAGGACTCCCAACACTGAAGCTTTCTTT. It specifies CASSTPYSDRTPNTEAFF.

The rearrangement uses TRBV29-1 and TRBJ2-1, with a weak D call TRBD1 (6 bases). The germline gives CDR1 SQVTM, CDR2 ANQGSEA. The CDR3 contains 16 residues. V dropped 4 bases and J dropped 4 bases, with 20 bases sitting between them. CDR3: CSVVSGTRMLYNEQFF. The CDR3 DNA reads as TGCAGCGTTGTATCCGGGACACGGATGTTATACAATGAGCAGTTCTTC.

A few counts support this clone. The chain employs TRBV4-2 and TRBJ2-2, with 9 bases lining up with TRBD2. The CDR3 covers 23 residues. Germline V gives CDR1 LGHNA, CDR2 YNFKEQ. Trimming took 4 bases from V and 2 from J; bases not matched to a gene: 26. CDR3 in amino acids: CASSPQVGVNAGLAGGNTGELFF. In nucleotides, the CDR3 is TGTGCCAGCAGCCCCCAAGTCGGAGTGAACGCGGGACTAGCAGGGGGTAACACCGGGGAGCTGTTTTTT.

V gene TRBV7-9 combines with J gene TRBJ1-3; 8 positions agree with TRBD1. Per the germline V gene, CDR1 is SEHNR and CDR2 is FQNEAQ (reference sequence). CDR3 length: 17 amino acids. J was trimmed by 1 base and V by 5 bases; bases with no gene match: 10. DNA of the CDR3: TGTGCCAGCAGCCCCATGGACAGGGCATGGTCTGGAAACACCATATATTTT. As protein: CASSPMDRAWSGNTIYF.

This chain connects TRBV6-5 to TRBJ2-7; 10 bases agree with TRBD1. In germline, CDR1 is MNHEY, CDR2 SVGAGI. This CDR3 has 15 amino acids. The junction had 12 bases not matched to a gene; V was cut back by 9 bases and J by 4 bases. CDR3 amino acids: CASSEPGQGTYEQYF. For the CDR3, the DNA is TGTGCCAGTTCCGAACCGGGACAGGGGACTTACGAGCAGTACTTC.

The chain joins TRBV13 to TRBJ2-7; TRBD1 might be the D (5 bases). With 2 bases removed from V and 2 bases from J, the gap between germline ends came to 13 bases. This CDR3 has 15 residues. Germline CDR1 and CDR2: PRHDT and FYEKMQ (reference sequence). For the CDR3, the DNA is TGTGCCAGCAGCTTATCTACAGGTTTCACCTACGAGCAGTACTTC. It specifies CASSLSTGFTYEQYF.

The CDR3 reads CASRGKPNTGELFF. CDR3 bases: TGTGCCAGCAGGGGCAAACCGAACACCGGGGAGCTGTTTTTT. V and J are TRBV11-3 and TRBJ2-2; D remains ambiguous. CDR1 SGHNT and CDR2 YENEEA come from the germline V gene. V was pared by 6 bases and J by 0 bases, with 8 bases between. The CDR3 has 14 residues.

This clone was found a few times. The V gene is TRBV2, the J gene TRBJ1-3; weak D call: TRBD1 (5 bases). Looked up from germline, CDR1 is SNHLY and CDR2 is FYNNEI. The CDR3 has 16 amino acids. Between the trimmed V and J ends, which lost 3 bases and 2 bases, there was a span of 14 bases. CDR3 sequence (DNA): TGTGCCAGCAGTGACGTGTCGAAGACAGCTGGAAACACCATATATTTT. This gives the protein CASSDVSKTAGNTIYF.

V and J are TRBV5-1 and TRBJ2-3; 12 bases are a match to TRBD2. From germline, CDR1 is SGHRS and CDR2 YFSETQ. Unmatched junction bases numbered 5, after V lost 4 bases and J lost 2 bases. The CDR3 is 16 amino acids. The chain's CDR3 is CASSAGLAGFTDTQYF. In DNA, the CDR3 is TGCGCCAGCAGCGCCGGACTAGCGGGATTCACAGATACGCAGTATTTT.

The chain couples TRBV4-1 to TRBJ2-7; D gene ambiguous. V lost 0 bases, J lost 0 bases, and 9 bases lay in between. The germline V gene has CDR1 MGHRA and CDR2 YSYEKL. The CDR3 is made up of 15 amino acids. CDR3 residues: CASSQDAPSSYEQYF. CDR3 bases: TGCGCCAGCAGCCAAGATGCTCCTAGCTCCTACGAGCAGTACTTC.

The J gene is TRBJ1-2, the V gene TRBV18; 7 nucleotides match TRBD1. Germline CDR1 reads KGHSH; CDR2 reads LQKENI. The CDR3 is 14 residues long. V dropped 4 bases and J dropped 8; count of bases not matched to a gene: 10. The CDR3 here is CASSLRQGEQGYTF. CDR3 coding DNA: TGTGCCAGCTCACTGCGACAGGGCGAGCAGGGCTACACCTTC.

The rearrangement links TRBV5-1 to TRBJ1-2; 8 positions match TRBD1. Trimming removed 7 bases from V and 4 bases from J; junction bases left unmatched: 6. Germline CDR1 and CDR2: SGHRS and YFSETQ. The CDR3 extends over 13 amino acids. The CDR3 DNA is TGCGCCAGCCGGACAGGGCTGGGCTATGGCTACACCTTC. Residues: CASRTGLGYGYTF.